These 23 T cell receptor beta chains were sequenced from one sample in a study of HIV-infected patients and healthy controls. TCRdb processed the 5' RACE reads anew with MiXCR; each CDR3 protein has one entry. The repertoire includes about 64,000 distinct CDR3 sequences, about 19% of them detected once, and more than 1.2% sits in the top ten. The sequenced sample was CD4+ T cells from blood. These receptors were collected from a human donor in good health.

The chain joins TRBV6-1 to TRBJ2-2; 10 bases line up with TRBD1. The CDR3 extends over 19 amino acids. The germline gives CDR1 MNHNS, CDR2 SASEGT. V was pared by 7 bases and J by 5 bases, with 19 bases of the junction left unmatched. CDR3 sequence: CASNFPTGGGRRNTGELFF. As DNA, the CDR3 is TGTGCCAGCAATTTCCCGACAGGGGGCGGGCGGAGGAATACCGGGGAGCTGTTTTTT.

The chain has TRBV18 and TRBJ2-1, with no clear D. Germline values: CDR1 KGHSH, CDR2 LQKENI. V was clipped by 2 bases and J by 8 bases, with 13 bases between them. The CDR3 spans 14 residues. The chain's CDR3 is CASSPRTASDEQFF. For the CDR3, the DNA is TGTGCCAGCTCACCAAGGACGGCCAGCGATGAGCAGTTCTTC.

This clonotype was detected only a few times. The chain carries TRBV7-6 and TRBJ2-2; TRBD1 aligns across 10 bases. CDR1 SGHVS and CDR2 FNYEAQ come from the germline V gene. The V segment lost 3 bases and the J segment 3 bases; nucleotides outside the gene matches: 4. This CDR3 contains 16 residues. The CDR3 nucleotides read TGTGCCAGCAGCTTGGGGACAGGGGCGTACACCGGGGAGCTGTTTTTT. Protein sequence: CASSLGTGAYTGELFF.

The sample holds a few counts of this clonotype. The J gene is TRBJ1-1, the V gene TRBV19; 9 bases match TRBD1. Germline V CDR1 and CDR2: LNHDA, SQIVND (reference sequence). CDR3 size: 14 residues. The J segment lost 6 bases and the V segment lost 6 bases, leaving 8 bases of the junction unmatched. The CDR3 loop is CASSQTGGGSEAFF. CDR3 bases: TGTGCCAGTAGCCAGACAGGGGGGGGGTCTGAAGCTTTCTTT.

CDR3: CASSQGSSKSSYNEQFF. The DNA for the CDR3 is TGTGCCAGCAGCCAAGGATCGTCGAAAAGCTCCTACAATGAGCAGTTCTTC. The chain employs TRBV3-1 and TRBJ2-1; unclear D gene. V was pared by 1 base and J by 0 bases, with 13 bases between. This CDR3 region has 17 residues. Per the germline V gene, CDR1 is LGHDT and CDR2 is YNNKEL (reference sequence).

V is TRBV30 and J is TRBJ1-3; D call uncertain. V was pared by 2 bases and J by 4 bases, with 3 bases between. Germline V gives CDR1 GTSNPN, CDR2 SVGIG (reference sequence). This CDR3 spans 11 amino acids. This chain's CDR3 is CAWSTGNTIYF. The CDR3 DNA is TGTGCCTGGAGTACCGGAAACACCATATATTTT.

This clonotype was picked up a small number of times. The chain has TRBV5-1 and TRBJ1-4; 9 nucleotides match TRBD1. The V gene end was trimmed by 2 bases and the J gene end by 6 bases; junction bases not matched to a gene: 2. Germline CDR1 and CDR2: SGHRS and YFSETQ. The CDR3 spans 14 residues. The DNA for the CDR3 is TGCGCCAGCAGCTTCCGACAGGGGGATGAAAAACTGTTTTTT. Protein: CASSFRQGDEKLFF. The full variable domain, completed using reference TRBV5-1 and TRBJ1-4, is KAGVTQTPRYLIKTRGQQVTLSCSPISGHRSVSWYQQTPGQGLQFLFEYFSETQRNKGNFPGRFSGRQFSNSRSEMNVSTLELGDSALYLCASSFRQGDEKLFFGSGTQLSVL.

The chain couples TRBV7-2 to TRBJ2-1, with TRBD1 matching 9 bases. The length of the CDR3 is 15 residues. The V gene's germline CDR1 is SGHTA and CDR2 FQGNSA. The V and J ends lost 5 bases and 5 bases, in that order; junction bases with no gene match: 7. CDR3 sequence (DNA): TGTGCCAGCAGCCCGACAGGGGGTATCCACAATGAGCAGTTCTTC. Its protein is CASSPTGGIHNEQFF.

This chain connects TRBV15 to TRBJ2-5, with no clear D. The V gene lost 2 bases and the J gene lost 1 base, with 14 bases spanning the gap. CDR3 length: 16 amino acids. Germline V lookup: CDR1 LNHNV, CDR2 YYDKDF (reference sequence). This chain's CDR3 is CATSRFPGPSQETQYF. CDR3 coding DNA: TGTGCCACCAGCAGATTTCCGGGTCCCAGCCAAGAGACCCAGTACTTC.

The chain has TRBV27 and TRBJ2-7; TRBD1 matches at 11 bases. V gave up 5 bases and J gave up 2 bases; unmatched junction bases: 5. CDR1 is MNHEY and CDR2 is SMNVEV in the germline V gene (reference sequence). This CDR3 spans 15 amino acids. The CDR3 here is CASSLRTGGPYEQYF. In nucleotides, the CDR3 is TGTGCCAGCAGTCTAAGGACAGGGGGCCCCTACGAGCAGTACTTC.

The genes are TRBV3-1 and TRBJ2-5, with D possibly matching TRBD2 (6 bases). The CDR3 has 15 residues. Trimming stripped 7 bases from V and 2 bases from J, with 17 bases between. The germline V gene has CDR1 LGHDT and CDR2 YNNKEL (reference sequence). CDR3: CASTGGARRQETQYF. The CDR3 nucleotides are TGTGCCAGCACCGGAGGGGCGCGGAGGCAAGAGACCCAGTACTTC.

This clonotype showed up many times. The chain couples TRBV29-1 to TRBJ1-1, with D possibly matching TRBD1 (5 bases). CDR3 size: 15 residues. CDR1 and CDR2 (germline): SQVTM, ANQGSEA. V lost 7 bases to trimming and J lost 0 bases, with 18 bases between them. In DNA, the CDR3 is TGCAGCGCTAGACCGGGCTGGGGCATGAACACTGAAGCTTTCTTT. Amino acid sequence: CSARPGWGMNTEAFF.

Many counts were recorded for this clonotype. The chain has TRBV5-1 and TRBJ1-1, with D hard to call. This CDR3 comprises 13 residues. Trimming took 5 bases from V and 5 from J, leaving 13 bases between them. CDR1 is SGHRS and CDR2 is YFSETQ in the germline V gene. CDR3 protein: CASSFDMGTEAFF. CDR3 sequence (DNA): TGCGCCAGCAGTTTTGATATGGGGACTGAAGCTTTCTTT.

This clonotype has ten or more counts. The chain has TRBV12-3 or TRBV12-4 and TRBJ2-5, with D maybe TRBD1 (6 bases). The CDR3 loop spans 15 amino acids. V was cut by 5 bases and J by 1 base, with 14 bases left in between. CDR3 bases: TGTGCCAGCAGTCCCGGGACAACGACCCAAGAGACCCAGTACTTC. Its protein product is CASSPGTTTQETQYF.

This clonotype has just a few counts. This chain connects TRBV10-3 to TRBJ2-3, with D possibly being TRBD1 or TRBD2 (5 bases each). Germline lookup yields CDR1 ENHRY and CDR2 SYGVKD. The length of the CDR3 is 16 residues. V was shortened by 2 bases and J by 2 bases, with 14 bases between the two germline ends. The CDR3 loop is CAISEPRGTFTDTQYF. The CDR3, as DNA: TGTGCCATCAGTGAGCCGAGAGGGACCTTCACAGATACGCAGTATTTT.

This rearrangement joins TRBV7-2 to TRBJ2-5, with D perhaps TRBD2 (6 bases). Germline V lookup: CDR1 SGHTA, CDR2 FQGNSA. The length of the CDR3 is 15 residues. V gave up 4 bases and J gave up 1 base, with 13 bases separating them. CDR3 nucleotide sequence: TGTGCCAGCAGCTCCCAGCGGGCAATCCAAGAGACCCAGTACTTC. It specifies CASSSQRAIQETQYF.

The table lists this clonotype with many counts. The rearrangement joins TRBV6-6 to TRBJ1-5, with a weak D call TRBD1 (5 bases). V shed 7 bases and J shed 7 bases, with 17 bases lying between them. Looked up from germline, CDR1 is MNHNY and CDR2 is SVGAGI (reference sequence). CDR3 size: 14 residues. The CDR3 spells CASTQGGAWQPQHF. As DNA, the CDR3 is TGTGCCAGCACCCAGGGTGGGGCATGGCAGCCCCAGCATTTT.

In its sample, this clonotype was seen a few times. The chain carries TRBV12-3 or TRBV12-4 and TRBJ2-2; either TRBD1 or TRBD2 may fit D (5 bases each). The CDR3 has 15 amino acids. The germline V and J ends were trimmed by 5 bases and 6 bases, with 16 bases remaining between them. The CDR3, as DNA: TGTGCCAGCAGTGTCTTGTGGGGGTCTGCCGGGGAGCTGTTTTTT. Residues: CASSVLWGSAGELFF.

The rearrangement links TRBV15 to TRBJ1-4; D unresolved. The V gene lost 5 bases and the J gene lost 3 bases, with 13 bases spanning the gap. The germline gives CDR1 LNHNV, CDR2 YYDKDF (reference sequence). The length of the CDR3 is 15 residues. This CDR3 reads CATSPGPGPNEKLFF. CDR3 in DNA: TGTGCCACCAGCCCTGGGCCCGGGCCTAATGAAAAACTGTTTTTT. Filled out from reference TRBV15 and TRBJ1-4, the complete variable domain reads DAMVIQNPRYQVTQFGKPVTLSCSQTLNHNVMYWYQQKSSQAPKLLFHYYDKDFNNEADTPDNFQSRRPNTSFCFLDIRSPGLGDTAMYLCATSPGPGPNEKLFFGSGTQLSVL.

This clonotype showed up just a few times. This sequence joins TRBV18 and TRBJ1-6; D unresolved. The CDR3 length is 12 residues. Germline CDR1 and CDR2: KGHSH and LQKENI. Trimming shortened V by 3 bases and J by 4 bases, and 1 base separated the two germline ends. This CDR3 is CASSPYNSPLHF. DNA for the CDR3: TGTGCCAGCTCACCTTATAATTCACCCCTCCACTTT.

The table lists this clonotype with many counts. Compared with germline, one end of the junction differs, possibly owing to a read error. The CDR3 protein is CASSLGLAGNNGQFF. CDR3 bases: TGTGCCAGCAGTTTAGGGCTAGCGGGAAACAATGGGCAGTTCTTC. This chain connects TRBV12-3 or TRBV12-4 to TRBJ2-1; 9 nucleotides align to TRBD2. The CDR3 extends over 15 amino acids.

The rearrangement links TRBV3-1 to TRBJ2-5; D possibly corresponds to TRBD2 (5 bases). Looked up from germline, CDR1 is LGHDT and CDR2 is YNNKEL (reference sequence). The V gene lost 0 bases and the J gene lost 2 bases, with 13 bases spanning the gap. The CDR3 has 16 amino acids. The CDR3 loop is CASSQDSASRQETQYF. CDR3 bases: TGTGCCAGCAGCCAAGATTCTGCTAGCCGACAAGAGACCCAGTACTTC.

The J gene is TRBJ2-3, the V gene TRBV7-9; 7 nucleotides align to TRBD1. In germline, CDR1 is SEHNR, CDR2 FQNEAQ (reference sequence). J lost 0 bases, V lost 5 bases, and 8 bases had no gene match. There are 16 residues in the CDR3. CDR3 sequence (DNA): TGTGCCAGCAGCGCTAACCGGGACAGAAGCACAGATACGCAGTATTTT. Translated: CASSANRDRSTDTQYF.